This is a list of T cell receptor beta chains from one sample in a study of T cells in Graves' hyperthyroidism and ophthalmopathy. One entry per CDR3 protein results from TCRdb running MiXCR on the multiplex PCR reads. This table has 650,000 to 800,000 distinct CDR3 sequences, 40% to 55% appearing once. The sequenced material came from peripheral blood or thyroid tissue (not recorded which). All receptors derive from an adult man with Graves' disease, either hyperthyroidism or ophthalmopathy (not recorded which). The CDR3 runs from the conserved cysteine through the conserved F or W. The D gene is left open where the match is weak. Clone sizes are given selectively: once, few, many, or a class where the clone is expanded.

V gene: TRBV6-5
J gene: TRBJ2-5
D gene: -
clone size: -
CDR3 length: 12
CDR3 protein: CASSHPQETQYF
CDR3 DNA: TGTGCCAGCAGTCATCCCCAAGAGACCCAGTACTTC

V gene: TRBV29-1
J gene: TRBJ1-6
D gene: TRBD1
clone size: many
CDR3 length: 12
CDR3 protein: CSVRTGNSPLHF
CDR3 DNA: TGCAGCGTTAGGACAGGGAATTCACCCCTCCACTTT

V gene: TRBV7-9
J gene: TRBJ1-5
D gene: TRBD1
clone size: few
CDR3 length: 16
CDR3 protein: CASSLGGQGPYQPQHF
CDR3 DNA: TGTGCCAGCAGCTTAGGGGGACAGGGTCCGTATCAGCCCCAGCATTTT

V gene: TRBV7-9
J gene: TRBJ2-2
D gene: TRBD1
clone size: -
CDR3 length: 15
CDR3 protein: CASRPGTVNTGELFF
CDR3 DNA: TGTGCCAGCAGACCGGGGACAGTGAATACCGGGGAGCTGTTTTTT

V gene: TRBV5-1
J gene: TRBJ1-2
D gene: TRBD1
clone size: -
CDR3 length: 16
CDR3 protein: CASSSRGQSSGYGYTF
CDR3 DNA: TGCGCCAGCAGCTCGCGGGGACAGAGTAGTGGCTATGGCTACACCTTC

V gene: TRBV6-5
J gene: TRBJ1-4
D gene: TRBD1
clone size: -
CDR3 length: 15
CDR3 protein: CASSKLRDRGEKLFF
CDR3 DNA: TGTGCCAGCAGTAAACTCCGGGACAGGGGTGAAAAACTGTTTTTT

V gene: TRBV20-1
J gene: TRBJ1-5
D gene: -
clone size: -
CDR3 length: 13
CDR3 protein: CSAWWDLPQPQHF
CDR3 DNA: TGCAGTGCTTGGTGGGACCTTCCACAGCCCCAGCATTTT

V gene: TRBV2
J gene: TRBJ1-2
D gene: -
clone size: -
CDR3 length: 12
CDR3 protein: CASVDESGGYTF
CDR3 DNA: TGTGCCAGCGTTGACGAATCAGGGGGCTACACCTTC

V gene: TRBV7-8
J gene: TRBJ1-5
D gene: TRBD1
clone size: once
CDR3 length: 15
CDR3 protein: CASSPQGSGNQPQHF
CDR3 DNA: TGTGCCAGCAGCCCACAGGGGTCCGGTAATCAGCCCCAGCATTTT

V gene: TRBV2
J gene: TRBJ2-5
D gene: -
clone size: many
CDR3 length: 11
CDR3 protein: CASSDEVTQYF
CDR3 DNA: TGTGCCAGCAGTGACGAGGTGACCCAGTACTTC

V gene: TRBV10-2
J gene: TRBJ1-1
D gene: TRBD1
clone size: many
CDR3 length: 16
CDR3 protein: CASLLRDRGLNTEAFF
CDR3 DNA: TGCGCCAGTCTATTACGGGACAGGGGATTGAACACTGAAGCTTTCTTT

V gene: TRBV6-1
J gene: TRBJ2-7
D gene: TRBD2
clone size: few
CDR3 length: 16
CDR3 protein: CASSVALAGGTYEQYF
CDR3 DNA: TGTGCCAGCAGTGTGGCTCTAGCGGGGGGCACCTACGAGCAGTACTTC

V gene: TRBV5-1
J gene: TRBJ1-1
D gene: -
clone size: few
CDR3 length: 15
CDR3 protein: CASSGGIGRRYFPFF
CDR3 DNA: TGCGCCAGCAGCGGGGGGATCGGACGGAGGTACTTTCCTTTCTTT

V gene: TRBV29-1
J gene: TRBJ1-2
D gene: -
clone size: many
CDR3 length: 13
CDR3 protein: CSVELLTSYGYTF
CDR3 DNA: TGCAGCGTTGAACTCCTGACGTCCTATGGCTACACCTTC

V gene: TRBV29-1
J gene: TRBJ1-1
D gene: TRBD1
clone size: -
CDR3 length: 11
CDR3 protein: CSAKQGTEAFF
CDR3 DNA: TGCAGCGCCAAACAGGGGACTGAAGCTTTCTTT

V gene: TRBV12-3/TRBV12-4
J gene: TRBJ1-5
D gene: TRBD1
clone size: few
CDR3 length: 15
CDR3 protein: CASSWGQSSNQPQHF
CDR3 DNA: TGTGCCAGCAGTTGGGGACAGTCTAGCAATCAGCCCCAGCATTTT

V gene: TRBV15
J gene: TRBJ1-6
D gene: TRBD1
clone size: -
CDR3 length: 15
CDR3 protein: CATSLPGQGPSPLHF
CDR3 DNA: TGTGCCACCAGCTTGCCCGGACAGGGACCATCACCCCTCCACTTT

V gene: TRBV6-1
J gene: TRBJ1-4
D gene: -
clone size: -
CDR3 length: 15
CDR3 protein: CASSENRARTEKLFF
CDR3 DNA: TGTGCCAGCAGCGAAAACAGGGCAAGAACTGAAAAACTGTTTTTT

V gene: TRBV20-1
J gene: TRBJ2-5
D gene: TRBD2
clone size: -
CDR3 length: 14
CDR3 protein: CSARPRAGGETQYF
CDR3 DNA: TGCAGTGCTAGGCCCAGAGCGGGAGGAGAGACCCAGTACTTC

V gene: TRBV7-6
J gene: TRBJ1-1
D gene: -
clone size: many
CDR3 length: 15
CDR3 protein: CASSLQGHGNTEAFF
CDR3 DNA: TGTGCCAGCAGCTTACAGGGGCACGGGAACACTGAAGCTTTCTTT

V gene: TRBV29-1
J gene: TRBJ1-4
D gene: TRBD1
clone size: -
CDR3 length: 13
CDR3 protein: CSAQGAANEKLFF
CDR3 DNA: TGCAGCGCGCAGGGGGCAGCTAATGAAAAACTGTTTTTT

V gene: TRBV12-3/TRBV12-4
J gene: TRBJ2-7
D gene: -
clone size: -
CDR3 length: 11
CDR3 protein: CASSLGYGQYF
CDR3 DNA: TGTGCCAGCAGTTTAGGTTACGGGCAGTACTTC

V gene: TRBV5-5
J gene: TRBJ2-7
D gene: -
clone size: many
CDR3 length: 14
CDR3 protein: CASSLALGSYEQYF
CDR3 DNA: TGTGCCAGCAGCTTGGCGTTGGGCTCCTACGAGCAGTACTTC

V gene: TRBV9
J gene: TRBJ1-1
D gene: -
clone size: many
CDR3 length: 14
CDR3 protein: CASSAQGGGTEAFF
CDR3 DNA: TGTGCCAGCAGCGCACAGGGTGGAGGCACTGAAGCTTTCTTT

V gene: TRBV7-9
J gene: TRBJ1-6
D gene: -
clone size: many
CDR3 length: 15
CDR3 protein: CASSYEDLRNSPLHF
CDR3 DNA: TGTGCCAGCAGCTACGAGGACTTACGGAATTCACCCCTCCACTTT

V gene: TRBV9
J gene: TRBJ2-2
D gene: -
clone size: -
CDR3 length: 14
CDR3 protein: CASSVEQGYGELFF
CDR3 DNA: TGTGCCAGCAGCGTAGAACAGGGCTACGGGGAGCTGTTTTTT

V gene: TRBV20-1
J gene: TRBJ2-5
D gene: TRBD2
clone size: -
CDR3 length: 12
CDR3 protein: CSAPGLIATQYF
CDR3 DNA: TGCAGCGCCCCGGGACTAATTGCGACCCAGTACTTC

V gene: TRBV24-1
J gene: TRBJ2-7
D gene: -
clone size: -
CDR3 length: 15
CDR3 protein: CATSDTRDGRGEQYF
CDR3 DNA: TGTGCCACCAGTGACACCCGGGACGGTCGTGGGGAGCAGTACTTC

V gene: TRBV29-1
J gene: TRBJ2-6
D gene: -
clone size: many
CDR3 length: 14
CDR3 protein: CSVGGGAGANVLTF
CDR3 DNA: TGCAGCGTTGGTGGGGGAGCTGGGGCCAACGTCCTGACTTTC

V gene: TRBV25-1
J gene: TRBJ2-7
D gene: -
clone size: -
CDR3 length: 16
CDR3 protein: CASSARAETGSYEQYF
CDR3 DNA: TGTGCCAGCAGTGCTAGAGCCGAGACAGGATCCTACGAGCAGTACTTC

V gene: TRBV7-8
J gene: TRBJ2-5
D gene: -
clone size: few
CDR3 length: 17
CDR3 protein: CASSQEPVGMGQETQYF
CDR3 DNA: TGCGCCAGCAGCCAAGAACCCGTCGGGATGGGACAAGAGACCCAGTACTTC

V gene: TRBV24-1
J gene: TRBJ1-4
D gene: -
clone size: many
CDR3 length: 13
CDR3 protein: CATSERQGEKLFF
CDR3 DNA: TGTGCCACCAGTGAACGGCAGGGTGAAAAACTGTTTTTT

V gene: TRBV4-1
J gene: TRBJ2-7
D gene: -
clone size: few
CDR3 length: 14
CDR3 protein: CASSQRERVAEQYF
CDR3 DNA: TGCGCCAGCAGCCAGAGGGAAAGGGTGGCCGAGCAGTACTTC

V gene: TRBV7-9
J gene: TRBJ1-1
D gene: -
clone size: -
CDR3 length: 17
CDR3 protein: CASSARPGTAEDTEAFF
CDR3 DNA: TGTGCCAGCAGCGCCCGTCCCGGGACGGCGGAGGACACTGAAGCTTTCTTT

V gene: TRBV10-3
J gene: TRBJ2-5
D gene: TRBD2
clone size: few
CDR3 length: 14
CDR3 protein: CAIRPGLEAGTQYF
CDR3 DNA: TGTGCCATCAGACCGGGACTAGAGGCTGGGACCCAGTACTTC

V gene: TRBV20-1
J gene: TRBJ1-6
D gene: TRBD1
clone size: many
CDR3 length: 15
CDR3 protein: CSAREPGTGDSPLHF
CDR3 DNA: TGCAGTGCTAGAGAACCCGGGACAGGGGATTCACCCCTCCACTTT

V gene: TRBV29-1
J gene: TRBJ1-5
D gene: -
clone size: -
CDR3 length: 13
CDR3 protein: CSVATGGNQPQHF
CDR3 DNA: TGCAGCGTCGCCACGGGAGGGAATCAGCCCCAACATTTT

V gene: TRBV19
J gene: TRBJ2-7
D gene: TRBD1
clone size: few
CDR3 length: 13
CDR3 protein: CAWSVGQGVEQYF
CDR3 DNA: TGTGCCTGGAGTGTTGGACAGGGTGTCGAGCAGTACTTC

V gene: TRBV7-6
J gene: TRBJ1-1
D gene: -
clone size: -
CDR3 length: 13
CDR3 protein: CASSLGKSSMAFF
CDR3 DNA: TGTGCCAGCAGCTTAGGGAAGTCATCCATGGCTTTCTTT

V gene: TRBV24-1
J gene: TRBJ1-5
D gene: -
clone size: few
CDR3 length: 14
CDR3 protein: CATSETGFNQPQHF
CDR3 DNA: TGTGCCACCAGTGAGACAGGCTTTAATCAGCCCCAGCATTTT

V gene: TRBV2
J gene: TRBJ1-2
D gene: TRBD1
clone size: -
CDR3 length: 14
CDR3 protein: CASSSGTGVEGYTF
CDR3 DNA: TGTGCCAGCAGCTCCGGGACAGGGGTGGAGGGCTACACCTTC